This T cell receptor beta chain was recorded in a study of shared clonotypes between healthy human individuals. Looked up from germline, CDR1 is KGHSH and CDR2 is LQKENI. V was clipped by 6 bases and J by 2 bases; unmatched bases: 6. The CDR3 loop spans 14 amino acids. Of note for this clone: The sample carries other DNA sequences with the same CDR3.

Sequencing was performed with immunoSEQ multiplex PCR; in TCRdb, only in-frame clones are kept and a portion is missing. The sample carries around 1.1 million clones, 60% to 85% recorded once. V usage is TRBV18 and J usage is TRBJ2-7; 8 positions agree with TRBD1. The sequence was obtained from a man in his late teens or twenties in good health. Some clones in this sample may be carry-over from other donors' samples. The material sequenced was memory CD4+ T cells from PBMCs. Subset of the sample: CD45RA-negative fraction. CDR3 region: CASSQGQGPYEQYF. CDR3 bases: TGTGCCAGCTCTCAAGGACAGGGCCCCTACGAGCAGTACTTC. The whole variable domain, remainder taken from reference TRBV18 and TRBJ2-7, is NAGVMQNPRHLVRRRGQEARLRCSPMKGHSHVYWYRQLPEEGLKFMVYLQKENIIDESGMPKERFSAEFPKEGPSILRIQQVVRGDSAAYFCASSQGQGPYEQYFGPGTRLTVT.